This TCR beta chain was sequenced in a study of STAT5B mutations in CD4+ large granular lymphocyte leukemia. Sequencing used immunoSEQ multiplex PCR; TCRdb keeps in-frame clones, though not all of them. The sample consists of more than 30,000 clones, 71% of them appearing once. General study findings and limits: TRBV06-family usage was enriched in top patient clones (8/27) versus controls (2/35).

Notes on this clone: Its antigen is as yet unknown.

Trimming removed 8 bases at V and 4 bases at J, with 13 bases between. This CDR3 contains 13 residues. Germline V CDR1 and CDR2: SGHTA, FQGNSA. Material for sequencing was CD4+ T cells from blood buffy coats. The rearrangement joins TRBV7-2 to TRBJ2-3; possibly TRBD2 for D (6 bases). The clonotype comes from a human donor in good health. The DNA of the CDR3 is TGTGCCAGCCGGGGCGGGGTGGCAGATACGCAGTATTTT. This codes for CASRGGVADTQYF.